The clone carrying this T cell receptor beta chain has only a few counts. Its matching antigen is unknown. The CDR3 covers 15 residues. The ends were cut back, 3 bases at V and 3 bases at J, with 14 bases in the middle. CDR1 MNHEY and CDR2 SVGAGI come from the germline V gene. The sample comes from a study of cytomegalovirus exposure and HLA in healthy donors. Study-wide results and limits: Within a later analysis, the majority of CMV-associated TCR beta chains appeared HLA-restricted. HLA allele associations emerged for roughly 16,000 TCR beta sequences in a later analysis, at 0.05 false discovery rate. Sequencing likely caused a cluster of highly shared sequence variants. A later analysis reportedly found fewer N-insertions in an Asian-associated ancestry cluster than the roughly 670-donor mean.

This PCR relied on a set of 60 Vbeta primers and 13 Jbeta primers. The method was immunoSEQ multiplex PCR; TCRdb's version includes in-frame clones alone and lacks a portion of them. The sample carries roughly 250,000 clones, 84% recorded once. V usage is TRBV6-5 and J usage is TRBJ1-2; possibly TRBD1 for D (5 bases). This receptor was identified in a woman in her forties in good health and CMV-seropositive. Sequencing used PBMCs. The CDR3: CASSYWRRGDYGYTF. The CDR3 DNA follows: TGTGCCAGCAGTTATTGGAGGAGGGGTGACTATGGCTACACCTTC.